The next 17 T cell receptor beta chains were all read from a single sample in a study of spatial heterogeneity in lung cancer. Documented time point: sample taken at primary tumor resection. TCRdb re-called the 5' RACE reads through MiXCR, storing one row per CDR3 protein. The data contain tens of thousands of distinct CDR3 sequences, 9.5% to 15% of them singletons. Sequenced material: PBMCs, taken at surgery. These receptor sequences come from a male donor with early-stage non-small cell lung cancer.

This clonotype was observed at least ten times. The rearrangement joins TRBV18 to TRBJ2-3; TRBD2 is a possible D gene (5 bases). The CDR3 has 15 amino acids. Germline-derived CDR1 and CDR2 are KGHSH and LQKENI. Trimming cost V 1 base and J 1 base, with 9 bases left between them. The chain's CDR3 is CASSPRGEGTDTQYF. The CDR3 DNA is TGTGCCAGCTCACCACGGGGAGAAGGCACAGATACGCAGTATTTT.

V gene TRBV3-1 combines with J gene TRBJ1-1; D ambiguous. Trimming removed 4 bases at V and 3 bases at J, with 9 bases between. This CDR3 contains 13 residues. Germline CDR1 LGHDT, CDR2 YNNKEL (reference sequence). The CDR3: CASSRTLDTEAFF. CDR3 DNA: TGTGCCAGCAGCCGTACACTCGACACTGAAGCTTTCTTT.

This clonotype occurred a few times. The chain is built from TRBV28 and TRBJ2-7; D is perhaps TRBD1 or TRBD2 (7 bases each). The CDR3 totals 14 residues. Germline CDR1 MDHEN, CDR2 SYDVKM. V shed 6 bases and J shed 5 bases, with 17 bases lying between them. The CDR3 spells CASSSQGRGNEQYF. The CDR3 DNA sequence: TGTGCCAGCAGCTCACAGGGGAGGGGCAACGAGCAGTACTTC.

The rearrangement links TRBV2 to TRBJ2-2; D is undetermined. Germline V gives CDR1 SNHLY, CDR2 FYNNEI. Trimming stripped 7 bases from V and 2 bases from J, with 8 bases between. There are 13 residues in the CDR3. The CDR3 spells CASKVLNTGELFF. DNA of the CDR3: TGTGCCAGCAAAGTCCTTAACACCGGGGAGCTGTTTTTT. Full variable domain (rest looked up from reference TRBV2 and TRBJ2-2): EPEVTQTPSHQVTQMGQEVILRCVPISNHLYFYWYRQILGQKVEFLVSFYNNEISEKSEIFDDQFSVERPDGSNFTLKIRSTKLEDSAMYFCASKVLNTGELFFGEGSRLTVL.

The sample holds many counts of this clonotype. The rearrangement uses TRBV9 and TRBJ2-3, with TRBD1 matching 11 bases. V lost 1 base to trimming and J lost 3 bases; unmatched junction nucleotides: 7. From germline, CDR1 is SGDLS and CDR2 YYNGEE. This CDR3 is built from 17 residues. The CDR3 reads CASSVSGQGARTDTQYF. CDR3 coding DNA: TGTGCCAGCAGCGTATCAGGACAGGGGGCTCGGACAGATACGCAGTATTTT.

This clonotype has only a few counts. The chain couples TRBV5-1 to TRBJ2-5; D possibly matches TRBD1 or TRBD2 (5 bases each). The V end was cut by 2 bases, the J end by 5 bases, with 13 bases between. CDR1 SGHRS and CDR2 YFSETQ come from the germline V gene. This CDR3 comprises 14 residues. The CDR3 loop reads CASSFPREGETQYF. DNA of the CDR3: TGCGCCAGCAGCTTCCCTAGAGAGGGGGAGACCCAGTACTTC.

Ten or more counts support this clonotype. J is TRBJ1-4 and V is TRBV3-1, with a weak D call TRBD1 (5 bases). The V gene's germline CDR1 is LGHDT and CDR2 YNNKEL (reference sequence). V lost 0 bases and J lost 8, with 13 bases in between. CDR3 size: 15 residues. In DNA form, the CDR3 reads TGTGCCAGCAGCCAAGAAATTGGGGGTCGGGAAAAACTGTTTTTT. It is translated as CASSQEIGGREKLFF.

This clonotype was observed a few times. DNA of the CDR3: TGTGCCAGCAGTTTGGCAACCATTGGGGGAGAGCAGTTCTTC. Translating gives CASSLATIGGEQFF. The V and J genes are TRBV6-2 or TRBV6-3 and TRBJ2-1; D possibly uses TRBD1 or TRBD2 (5 bases each). The germline gives CDR1 MNHEY, CDR2 SVGEGT. The length of the CDR3 is 14 residues. Trimming took 4 bases from V and 10 from J, leaving 17 bases between them.

This clonotype was counted a few times. The chain couples TRBV7-2 to TRBJ2-1; 7 bases align to TRBD1. The CDR3 totals 16 residues. The junction had 7 bases not matched to a gene; V was cut back by 2 bases and J by 3 bases. CDR1 is SGHTA and CDR2 is FQGNSA in the germline V gene. In DNA form, the CDR3 reads TGTGCCAGCAGCTTATCGAAGGGACAGAGCTACAATGAGCAGTTCTTC. It encodes CASSLSKGQSYNEQFF.

The CDR3 reads CASRRGEAFF. CDR3 sequence (DNA): TGTGCCAGCAGAAGGGGTGAAGCTTTCTTT. The chain has TRBV28 and TRBJ1-1; tentative D call: TRBD1 (5 bases). CDR3 length: 10 amino acids. Trimming took off 6 bases at V and 7 bases at J, with 6 bases between the two ends. Germline CDR1 and CDR2: MDHEN and SYDVKM.

The chain is built from TRBV7-2 and TRBJ2-7, with a tentative D call TRBD1 (5 bases). The germline CDR1 and CDR2 sequences are SGHTA and FQGNSA. The CDR3 contains 13 residues. V lost 7 bases, J lost 7 bases, and 17 bases lay in between. CDR3 DNA: TGTGCCAGCAACCGAGGATCCCCAGGGGAGCAGTACTTC. Translated: CASNRGSPGEQYF.

The V gene is TRBV29-1, the J gene TRBJ2-7, with D perhaps matching TRBD1 (5 bases). This CDR3 is 15 amino acids long. The ends were cut back, 4 bases at V and 3 bases at J, with 19 bases in the middle. CDR1 and CDR2 (germline): SQVTM, ANQGSEA. Here the CDR3 reads CSVGFWTSLHYEQYF. The CDR3 DNA follows: TGCAGCGTTGGTTTTTGGACATCCCTTCACTACGAGCAGTACTTC.

There are many counts of this clonotype. The chain joins TRBV10-3 to TRBJ2-7; D gene ambiguous. Trimming pared 7 bases from V and 3 bases from J, leaving 13 bases between. This CDR3 has 13 amino acids. Germline CDR1 reads ENHRY; CDR2 reads SYGVKD. CDR3 nucleotide sequence: TGTGCCATCAAACTTGGACCGAACTACGAGCAGTACTTC. Translating it yields CAIKLGPNYEQYF.

The chain joins TRBV29-1 to TRBJ2-5, with D perhaps matching TRBD1 (6 bases). This CDR3 comprises 15 residues. V lost 2 bases and J 5 bases, leaving 18 bases between the germline ends. Per the germline V gene, CDR1 is SQVTM and CDR2 is ANQGSEA. The CDR3 here is CSVEKFAGESETQYF. The CDR3 region has the DNA TGCAGCGTTGAAAAGTTTGCAGGGGAGTCGGAGACCCAGTACTTC.

This clonotype was detected a few times. The chain combines TRBV29-1 with TRBJ2-1, with 8 bases fitting TRBD2. Trimming removed 2 bases from V and 3 bases from J; junction bases left unmatched: 0. The CDR3 runs to 13 residues. The germline V gene has CDR1 SQVTM and CDR2 ANQGSEA. The CDR3: CSVESGSYNEQFF. Here the CDR3 DNA reads TGCAGCGTTGAAAGCGGGAGCTACAATGAGCAGTTCTTC.

Ten or more counts support this clonotype. The genes are TRBV6-2 or TRBV6-3 and TRBJ2-3, with no clear D. The germline gives CDR1 MNHEY, CDR2 SVGEGT. CDR3 size: 12 residues. V dropped 7 bases and J dropped 3 bases, with 8 bases sitting between them. CDR3 sequence: CASTDITDTQYF. The CDR3 DNA sequence: TGTGCCAGCACCGATATTACAGATACGCAGTATTTT.

The table lists this clonotype with a few counts. CDR3 DNA: TGTGCCAGCAGCTTAGACTCGGGCATCTACAATGAGCAGTTCTTC. Amino acid sequence: CASSLDSGIYNEQFF. The chain is built from TRBV7-2 and TRBJ2-1; no clear D gene. CDR3 size: 15 residues. V was clipped by 1 base and J by 3 bases, with 10 bases between them. Germline lookup yields CDR1 SGHTA and CDR2 FQGNSA.